Presented here are 16 T cell receptor beta chains from one specimen sequenced in a study of cytomegalovirus exposure and HLA in healthy donors. The PCR made use of 60 Vbeta and 13 Jbeta primers. The method was immunoSEQ multiplex PCR; TCRdb's version includes in-frame clones alone and lacks a portion of them. The table records 75,000 to 95,000 clones, 69% of them present only once. The source material was PBMCs. Every receptor here comes from a man aged 45 to 65 in good health and CMV-seronegative.

The V and J genes are TRBV7-2 and TRBJ1-1, with D uncertain. Trimming stripped 2 bases from V and 0 bases from J, with 10 bases between. Germline V lookup: CDR1 SGHTA, CDR2 FQGNSA. This CDR3 contains 15 residues. CDR3 nucleotide sequence: TGTGCCAGCAGCTTACTGGTGGAGGTGAACACTGAAGCTTTCTTT. It codes for CASSLLVEVNTEAFF.

V gene TRBV12-5 combines with J gene TRBJ2-1, with 10 bases aligning to TRBD2. This CDR3 spans 17 amino acids. Trimming removed 4 bases from V and 2 bases from J; junction bases left unmatched: 8. The germline V gene encodes CDR1 LGHNT and CDR2 FRNRAP. The CDR3 reads CASGSSLAGDPYNEQFF. The CDR3, as DNA: TGTGCTAGTGGTTCATCTCTAGCGGGAGATCCCTACAATGAGCAGTTCTTC.

The genes are TRBV2 and TRBJ2-5, with a tentative D call TRBD1 (5 bases). The CDR3 is made up of 13 amino acids. Germline assignment: CDR1 SNHLY and CDR2 FYNNEI. V lost 2 bases and J 5 bases, leaving 9 bases between the germline ends. DNA of the CDR3: TGTGCCAGCAGTGAACAGGGCTTGGAGACCCAGTACTTC. Translating gives CASSEQGLETQYF.

The table lists this clone with a count of one. The chain couples TRBV9 to TRBJ1-2; D is unclear. Trimming removed 2 bases from V and 0 bases from J, with 17 bases in between. This CDR3 has 17 residues. Germline loops: CDR1 SGDLS, CDR2 YYNGEE. The CDR3 is CASSVAAAHVPNYGYTF. The CDR3 DNA reads as TGTGCCAGCAGCGTCGCGGCCGCCCATGTTCCTAACTATGGCTACACCTTC. The full variable domain, completed using reference TRBV9 and TRBJ1-2, is DSGVTQTPKHLITATGQRVTLRCSPRSGDLSVYWYQQSLDQGLQFLIQYYNGEERAKGNILERFSAQQFPDLHSELNLSSLELGDSALYFCASSVAAAHVPNYGYTFGSGTRLTVV.

The chain links TRBV10-3 to TRBJ2-2, with 9 bases fitting TRBD1. The ends lost 6 bases at V and 6 bases at J; junction bases unmatched: 11. The length of the CDR3 is 16 residues. The V gene's germline CDR1 is ENHRY and CDR2 SYGVKD. CDR3 sequence: CAISAGTGQGPGELFF. DNA of the CDR3: TGTGCCATCAGCGCGGGAACGGGACAGGGTCCCGGGGAGCTGTTTTTT.

This sequence joins TRBV13 and TRBJ2-5; no clear D. From germline, CDR1 is PRHDT and CDR2 FYEKMQ (reference sequence). Deletions cut 1 base from V and 0 bases from J, with 3 bases between. This CDR3 has 13 amino acids. The CDR3, as DNA: TGTGCCAGCAGCTTAGTCAACCAAGAGACCCAGTACTTC. Protein: CASSLVNQETQYF. The whole variable domain, remainder taken from reference TRBV13 and TRBJ2-5, is AAGVIQSPRHLIKEKRETATLKCYPIPRHDTVYWYQQGPGQDPQFLISFYEKMQSDKGSIPDRFSAQQFSDYHSELNMSSLELGDSALYFCASSLVNQETQYFGPGTRLLVL.

The CDR3 loop reads CASSLGGVGDTEAFF. DNA for the CDR3: TGTGCCAGCAGCTTAGGTGGTGTAGGGGACACTGAAGCTTTCTTT. The rearrangement joins TRBV7-2 to TRBJ1-1, with D tentatively TRBD1 (5 bases). CDR3 length: 15 amino acids. Germline V gene lookup returns CDR1 SGHTA and CDR2 FQGNSA. Trimming pared 1 base from V and 3 bases from J, leaving 12 bases between.

This rearrangement joins TRBV5-8 to TRBJ1-1; D perhaps matches TRBD1 (6 bases). V was shortened by 2 bases and J by 10 bases, with 9 bases between the two germline ends. The CDR3 runs to 11 residues. The V gene's germline CDR1 is SGHTS and CDR2 YDEGEE. The CDR3 DNA sequence: TGTGCCAGCAGCTTAACAGGGAGAGCTTTCTTT. Its translation is CASSLTGRAFF.

The chain carries TRBV4-3 and TRBJ2-5; 10 bases agree with TRBD2. The trim removed 1 base at V and 1 base at J, leaving 21 bases unmatched. In germline, CDR1 is LGHNA, CDR2 YSLEER. This CDR3 contains 22 residues. CDR3 residues: CASSQGAPPDLAGVWFQETQYF. Here the CDR3 DNA reads TGCGCCAGCAGCCAAGGGGCCCCCCCAGACCTAGCGGGGGTCTGGTTCCAAGAGACCCAGTACTTC.

This clone was counted between two and nine times. This rearrangement joins TRBV7-9 to TRBJ2-2, with 10 positions matching TRBD2. Germline CDR1 and CDR2: SEHNR and FQNEAQ (reference sequence). This CDR3 region has 16 residues. Unmatched junction bases numbered 7, after V lost 5 bases and J lost 4 bases. The CDR3 DNA follows: TGTGCCAGCAGCCGCCTAGCGGGAGTCGTCACCGGGGAGCTGTTTTTT. As protein: CASSRLAGVVTGELFF. The whole variable domain, remainder taken from reference TRBV7-9 and TRBJ2-2, is DTGVSQNPRHKITKRGQNVTFRCDPISEHNRLYWYRQTLGQGPEFLTYFQNEAQLEKSRLLSDRFSAERPKGSFSTLEIQRTEQGDSAMYLCASSRLAGVVTGELFFGEGSRLTVL.

For this clone: Other DNA sequences within the sample encode an identical CDR3. J is TRBJ1-1 and V is TRBV7-3; D is perhaps TRBD1 (6 bases). Trimming cost V 5 bases and J 4 bases, with 11 bases left between them. CDR3 length equals 13 residues. Germline assignment: CDR1 SGHTA and CDR2 FQGTGA. The CDR3 bases are TGTGCCAGCAGCCTAAGGGGGGGCACTGAAGCTTTCTTT. Amino acid sequence: CASSLRGGTEAFF.

The chain recombines TRBV7-9 with TRBJ2-1; 8 nucleotides agree with TRBD1. V shed 5 bases, J shed 0 bases, and the junction held 3 bases outside the gene matches. The germline CDR1 and CDR2 sequences are SEHNR and FQNEAQ (reference sequence). The CDR3 totals 15 residues. The DNA for the CDR3 is TGTGCCAGCAGCGGAGACAGGGGCTCCTACAATGAGCAGTTCTTC. Residues: CASSGDRGSYNEQFF.

This chain links TRBV2 with TRBJ1-5; D perhaps matches TRBD1 (6 bases). Germline V lookup: CDR1 SNHLY, CDR2 FYNNEI. V lost 3 bases and J lost 7, with 13 bases in between. The CDR3 consists of 14 residues. The CDR3 DNA is TGTGCCAGCAGTGACAAGCAGGGACACCAGCCCCAGCATTTT. Translating gives CASSDKQGHQPQHF.

In this sample, this clone turned up a few times. V and J are TRBV5-8 and TRBJ1-3; unclear D gene. The CDR3 extends over 14 amino acids. V was trimmed by 1 base and J by 1 base, leaving 6 bases between them. Looked up from germline, CDR1 is SGHTS and CDR2 is YDEGEE. The CDR3 protein is CASSLTRSGNTIYF. Here the CDR3 DNA reads TGTGCCAGCAGCTTGACCAGGTCTGGAAACACCATATATTTT.

This clone showed up just a few times. This chain connects TRBV7-2 to TRBJ1-4; 8 nucleotides line up with TRBD1. J lost 3 bases, V lost 4 bases, and 10 bases had no gene match. This CDR3 is 17 amino acids long. Per germline, CDR1 SGHTA and CDR2 FQGNSA. CDR3 in DNA: TGTGCCAGCAGCTGGCCACAGGGGGGCGTACCTAATGAAAAACTGTTTTTT. The encoded protein is CASSWPQGGVPNEKLFF.

The chain is built from TRBV19 and TRBJ2-1; 7 nucleotides line up with TRBD2. Germline assignment: CDR1 LNHDA and CDR2 SQIVND (reference sequence). Trimming took 4 bases from V and 3 from J; bases not matched to a gene: 12. The CDR3 runs to 17 residues. CDR3 sequence: CASSKGRGWEVYNEQFF. The CDR3 DNA is TGTGCCAGTAGTAAGGGGCGGGGGTGGGAGGTCTACAATGAGCAGTTCTTC.